Below, 10 T cell receptor beta chains from the same sample are listed, as sequenced in a study of blood T cells in healthy people across ages. Primed by a sample-barcoded 5' primer and a J-beta primer mix, a second PCR proceeded for about 7 to 11 cycles. In TCRdb, the 5' RACE reads were re-called with MiXCR into one record per CDR3 protein. The sample shows some 800,000 distinct CDR3 sequences, under 55% of them seen only once. The specimen was blood. These receptors were obtained from a man in his fifties or sixties in good health.

This clonotype was seen only a few times. The rearrangement uses TRBV5-1 and TRBJ2-3, with 7 bases matching TRBD2. CDR3 length equals 15 residues. J was trimmed by 4 bases and V by 0 bases; bases with no gene match: 5. Germline CDR1 is SGHRS and CDR2 is YFSETQ. The CDR3 region is CASSLAAGEADTQYF. DNA for the CDR3: TGCGCCAGCAGCTTGGCCGCGGGGGAGGCAGATACGCAGTATTTT.

The chain uses TRBV7-2 and TRBJ2-3; 10 nucleotides align to TRBD2. J lost 3 bases, V lost 1 base, and 7 bases had no gene match. CDR1 is SGHTA, CDR2 FQGNSA, per germline. The CDR3 loop spans 17 amino acids. The DNA of the CDR3 is TGTGCCAGCAGCTTAGAGTGGGCTAGCGGGGGTACAGATACGCAGTATTTT. As protein: CASSLEWASGGTDTQYF.

This sequence joins TRBV11-1 and TRBJ2-3; unclear D gene. The CDR3 totals 15 residues. CDR1 and CDR2 from the germline V gene are SGHAT and FQDESV (reference sequence). Trimming removed 5 bases at V and 0 bases at J, with 12 bases between. The CDR3 nucleotides read TGTGCCAGCAGCCTCGAGATAGGGAGCACAGATACGCAGTATTTT. Residues: CASSLEIGSTDTQYF.

This clonotype was picked up many times. V usage is TRBV10-1 and J usage is TRBJ1-5; D remains ambiguous. CDR1 and CDR2 from the germline V gene are WNHNN and SYGVQD (reference sequence). The V end was cut by 3 bases, the J end by 6 bases, with 9 bases between. This CDR3 has 13 amino acids. CDR3 DNA: TGCGCCAGCAGTGAAGATATATCTCAGCCCCAGCATTTT. Translated: CASSEDISQPQHF.

CDR3 loop: CASSFLSTEQFF. CDR3 in DNA: TGTGCCAGCAGCTTTTTGTCAACTGAGCAGTTCTTC. J is TRBJ2-1 and V is TRBV7-9; no firm D call. The CDR3 has 12 residues. The germline gives CDR1 SEHNR, CDR2 FQNEAQ (reference sequence). V lost 3 bases and J lost 9, with 9 bases in between.

A few counts support this clonotype. The chain couples TRBV13 to TRBJ1-2; D might be TRBD1 (5 bases). This CDR3 contains 14 residues. The V gene's germline CDR1 is PRHDT and CDR2 FYEKMQ (reference sequence). Deletions cut 5 bases from V and 3 bases from J, with 13 bases between. CDR3 in DNA: TGTGCCAGCAGCGCCGGGGGAAGTGACTATGGCTACACCTTC. This sequence encodes CASSAGGSDYGYTF. The whole variable domain, remainder taken from reference TRBV13 and TRBJ1-2, is AAGVIQSPRHLIKEKRETATLKCYPIPRHDTVYWYQQGPGQDPQFLISFYEKMQSDKGSIPDRFSAQQFSDYHSELNMSSLELGDSALYFCASSAGGSDYGYTFGSGTRLTVV.

This chain's CDR3 is CSVAAGWGQYTYEQYF. The CDR3 DNA follows: TGCAGCGTTGCAGCTGGTTGGGGCCAGTATACCTACGAGCAGTACTTC. The chain combines TRBV29-1 with TRBJ2-7; TRBD1 might be the D (5 bases). Trimming removed 4 bases at V and 2 bases at J, with 21 bases between. The CDR3 spans 16 residues. Germline loops: CDR1 SQVTM, CDR2 ANQGSEA.

This clonotype was counted once. The rearrangement joins TRBV7-2 to TRBJ2-1; 7 bases agree with TRBD2. CDR1 is SGHTA, CDR2 FQGNSA, per germline. Trimming took 5 bases from V and 15 from J; bases not matched to a gene: 10. The length of the CDR3 is 12 residues. The CDR3 DNA reads TGTGCCAGCAGCCCCACCGGGACTAATACGTTCTTC. This sequence encodes CASSPTGTNTFF.

Many counts were recorded for this clonotype. The chain carries TRBV6-2 or TRBV6-3 and TRBJ2-1, with TRBD2 as a possible D gene (7 bases). This CDR3 region has 15 residues. Trimming took 2 bases from V and 6 from J, leaving 14 bases between them. Germline CDR1 reads MNHEY; CDR2 reads SVGEGT. This CDR3 is CASSYRGGRPNEQFF. The CDR3 DNA follows: TGTGCCAGCAGTTACAGGGGGGGCCGTCCCAATGAGCAGTTCTTC.

This clonotype was found a few times. The V and J genes are TRBV2 and TRBJ2-1; 12 bases map to TRBD2. CDR3 size: 17 residues. CDR1 and CDR2 (germline): SNHLY, FYNNEI. Trimming at V came to 2 bases and at J to 3 bases, leaving 5 bases not matched to a gene. The CDR3 loop is CASSELTSGGHYNEQFF. The CDR3 DNA is TGTGCCAGCAGTGAATTGACTAGCGGGGGCCACTACAATGAGCAGTTCTTC.